The 29 T cell receptor beta chains reported below all come from one sample, sequenced in a study of beta chain features in type 1 diabetes. General observations from the study: TCRB CDR3s were moderately but significantly shorter in Type 1 diabetes patients in all four CD4+ subsets.

Their recognized antigens are unknown. Reverse transcribing all isolated RNA meant expressed TCRB transcripts were sequenced. The repertoire was sequenced with immunoSEQ multiplex PCR; TCRdb's copy has only in-frame clones and lacks some. Of 300,000 to 350,000 clones listed, around an eighth are singletons. The sample consisted of naive CD4+ T cells from blood. The receptors come from a woman younger than 30 with type 1 diabetes.

This clone was detected only a few times. The chain joins TRBV18 to TRBJ2-5; 7 bases map to TRBD1. The J call could be wrong; TRBJ2-7 is a better fit for the DNA end. In germline, CDR1 is KGHSH, CDR2 LQKENI. The CDR3 is 15 residues long. The CDR3 coding sequence is TGTGCCAGCTCACCCGGGACAGCGAGCTCCTACGAGCAGTACTTC. Amino acids: CASSPGTASSYEQYF.

This clone was observed a handful of times. The chain combines TRBV19 with TRBJ2-7, with D perhaps TRBD2 (6 bases). The CDR3 has 16 residues. Trimming took off 5 bases at V and 2 bases at J, with 19 bases between the two ends. Germline CDR1 reads LNHDA; CDR2 reads SQIVND (reference sequence). The CDR3 loop is CASSLQGGKFTYEQYF. In nucleotides, the CDR3 is TGTGCCAGTAGTTTGCAGGGAGGAAAGTTCACCTACGAGCAGTACTTC.

This sequence joins TRBV7-2 and TRBJ2-1, with 8 positions matching TRBD2. Germline V gene data show CDR1 as SGHTA and CDR2 as FQGNSA. J lost 7 bases, V lost 5 bases, and 10 bases had no gene match. CDR3 size: 15 residues. CDR3 coding DNA: TGTGCCAGCAGCCCCGGGGGGGCCGGGGGGAATGAGCAGTTCTTC. This sequence encodes CASSPGGAGGNEQFF.

The rearrangement joins TRBV6-5 to TRBJ2-5; the match to TRBD2 covers 7 bases. CDR1 is MNHEY and CDR2 is SVGAGI in the germline V gene. The CDR3 has 15 residues. The J segment lost 7 bases and the V segment lost 2 bases, leaving 10 bases of the junction unmatched. CDR3 coding DNA: TGTGCCAGCAGTTACCAAATGGGTCCGGGGGGGACCCAGTACTTC. This codes for CASSYQMGPGGTQYF.

This clone has only a few counts. V is TRBV11-2 and J is TRBJ1-2, with 8 positions matching TRBD1. The V gene end was trimmed by 5 bases and the J gene end by 4 bases; junction bases not matched to a gene: 9. The CDR3 runs 15 residues. Germline V lookup: CDR1 SGHAT, CDR2 FQNNGV. CDR3 loop: CASSTRTGNTYGYTF. As DNA, the CDR3 is TGTGCCAGCAGCACACGGACAGGGAATACCTATGGCTACACCTTC.

This clone was seen only a few times. The chain combines TRBV29-1 with TRBJ2-1; 10 bases match TRBD2. This CDR3 comprises 14 residues. The germline V gene encodes CDR1 SQVTM and CDR2 ANQGSEA. Trimming at V came to 4 bases and at J to 9 bases, leaving 9 bases not matched to a gene. The CDR3 here is CSVVKTSGRGEQFF. The CDR3, as DNA: TGCAGCGTTGTTAAGACCAGCGGGAGGGGTGAGCAGTTCTTC.

The table lists this clone with a few counts. V is TRBV5-1 and J is TRBJ2-1; 8 nucleotides agree with TRBD2. The CDR3 is 16 residues long. Per the germline V gene, CDR1 is SGHRS and CDR2 is YFSETQ. After removal of 6 bases from V and 5 bases from J, the junction contained 13 bases not matched to a gene. DNA for the CDR3: TGCGCCAGCACCTCGTTTAGCGGGGTTAAGGACAATGAGCAGTTCTTC. This sequence encodes CASTSFSGVKDNEQFF. The full variable domain, rest sourced from reference TRBV5-1 and TRBJ2-1, is KAGVTQTPRYLIKTRGQQVTLSCSPISGHRSVSWYQQTPGQGLQFLFEYFSETQRNKGNFPGRFSGRQFSNSRSEMNVSTLELGDSALYLCASTSFSGVKDNEQFFGPGTRLTVL.

The sample holds a few counts of this clone. Relative to the germline gene, one junction end is altered; a read error may explain this. The chain couples TRBV6-6 to TRBJ2-7; 7 bases fit TRBD1. From germline, CDR1 is MNHNY and CDR2 SVGAGI (reference sequence). This CDR3 comprises 12 residues. As DNA, the CDR3 is TGTGCCAGCAGTCCCATTCCGGGACAGAAGTTATTC. It codes for CASSPIPGQKLF.

In this sample, this clone turned up a few times. This chain connects TRBV18 to TRBJ1-1, with 8 nucleotides matching TRBD1. The CDR3 extends over 13 amino acids. Germline V gene lookup returns CDR1 KGHSH and CDR2 LQKENI. J lost 0 bases, V lost 11 bases, and 5 bases had no gene match. The CDR3 is CAGRGQVNTEAFF. CDR3 nucleotide sequence: TGTGCCGGACGGGGACAGGTGAACACTGAAGCTTTCTTT.

CDR3 DNA: TGTGCCTGGAGTGTAGCTCTAAGCACAGATACGCAGTATTTT. Amino acid sequence: CAWSVALSTDTQYF. The chain has TRBV30 and TRBJ2-3; D is ambiguous. V was clipped by 0 bases and J by 0 bases, with 7 bases between them. The CDR3 sequence is 14 residues long. The germline V gene has CDR1 GTSNPN and CDR2 SVGIG (reference sequence).

This clone turned up a few times. The gene calls are TRBV19 and TRBJ2-7, with D possibly matching TRBD1 (5 bases). Trimming shortened V by 5 bases and J by 1 base, and 12 bases separated the two germline ends. Germline V gene sequence: CDR1 LNHDA, CDR2 SQIVND (reference sequence). This CDR3 contains 14 residues. CDR3 amino acids: CASSQQVSSYEQYF. The CDR3 region has the DNA TGTGCCAGTAGTCAACAGGTGTCATCCTACGAGCAGTACTTC.

V usage is TRBV19 and J usage is TRBJ2-3, with 8 bases lining up with TRBD1. CDR3 length: 15 residues. CDR1 and CDR2 from the germline V gene are LNHDA and SQIVND (reference sequence). The V segment lost 4 bases and the J segment 1 base; nucleotides outside the gene matches: 4. CDR3 in DNA: TGTGCCAGTAGTAGTAAGGACAGGGGCACAGATACGCAGTATTTT. Its translation is CASSSKDRGTDTQYF.

In this sample, this clone turned up a few times. V is TRBV6-6 and J is TRBJ2-7; no clear D gene. This CDR3 is built from 13 residues. Trimming took 3 bases from V and 0 from J, leaving 6 bases between them. CDR1 MNHNY and CDR2 SVGAGI come from the germline V gene (reference sequence). As DNA, the CDR3 is TGTGCCAGCAGTTATCGGAGCTCCTACGAGCAGTACTTC. This sequence encodes CASSYRSSYEQYF.

This clone was counted only a few times. The chain is built from TRBV5-1 and TRBJ2-1, with a tentative D call TRBD1 (5 bases). Per the germline V gene, CDR1 is SGHRS and CDR2 is YFSETQ. The V end was cut by 0 bases, the J end by 0 bases, with 7 bases between. This CDR3 has 15 amino acids. CDR3 in amino acids: CASSLEGASYNEQFF. Written as DNA, the CDR3 is TGCGCCAGCAGCTTGGAAGGGGCCTCCTACAATGAGCAGTTCTTC.

V usage is TRBV7-2 and J usage is TRBJ1-1, with D perhaps matching TRBD1 (6 bases). V was cut by 5 bases and J by 11 bases, with 15 bases left in between. This CDR3 spans 12 amino acids. Looked up from germline, CDR1 is SGHTA and CDR2 is FQGNSA. CDR3 region: CASSQGHLAAFF. The CDR3 nucleotides are TGTGCCAGCAGCCAGGGACATCTGGCCGCTTTCTTT.

This clone was observed a few times. The V call is TRBV5-4, the J call TRBJ1-1; D not certain. Germline V gene sequence: CDR1 SGHNT, CDR2 YYREEE (reference sequence). The CDR3 length is 13 residues. V lost 0 bases and J 4 bases, leaving 7 bases between the germline ends. As DNA, the CDR3 is TGTGCCAGCAGCTTGGCGAGCGGCACTGAAGCTTTCTTT. It encodes CASSLASGTEAFF. Supplemented by reference TRBV5-4 and TRBJ1-1, the full variable domain reads ETGVTQSPTHLIKTRGQQVTLRCSSQSGHNTVSWYQQALGQGPQFIFQYYREEENGRGNFPPRFSGLQFPNYSSELNVNALELDDSALYLCASSLASGTEAFFGQGTRLTVV.

The chain links TRBV18 to TRBJ1-5; 8 bases align to TRBD1. CDR3 length equals 13 residues. Looked up from germline, CDR1 is KGHSH and CDR2 is LQKENI. V was pared by 5 bases and J by 5 bases, with 2 bases of the junction left unmatched. The CDR3 region is CASSGQGYQPQHF. DNA of the CDR3: TGTGCCAGCTCAGGACAGGGATATCAGCCCCAGCATTTT.

V and J are TRBV29-1 and TRBJ1-5, with a weak D call TRBD1 (5 bases). CDR1 SQVTM and CDR2 ANQGSEA come from the germline V gene. The V end was cut by 0 bases, the J end by 7 bases, with 13 bases between. The CDR3 is made up of 14 amino acids. The chain's CDR3 is CSVEDGAGNQPQHF. DNA of the CDR3: TGCAGCGTTGAAGATGGGGCAGGTAACCAGCCCCAGCATTTT. The variable domain in full, with the rest retrieved from reference TRBV29-1 and TRBJ1-5, is SAVISQKPSRDICQRGTSLTIQCQVDSQVTMMFWYRQQPGQSLTLIATANQGSEATYESGFVIDKFPISRPNLTFSTLTVSNMSPEDSSIYLCSVEDGAGNQPQHFGDGTRLSIL.

This clone was picked up a small number of times. This rearrangement joins TRBV2 to TRBJ2-5; 7 bases are shared with TRBD1. Per the germline V gene, CDR1 is SNHLY and CDR2 is FYNNEI. The CDR3 has 14 residues. V dropped 6 bases and J dropped 1; count of bases not matched to a gene: 5. The CDR3 reads CASRDRTFQETQYF. CDR3 in DNA: TGTGCCAGCAGGGACAGGACGTTCCAAGAGACCCAGTACTTC.

V and J are TRBV29-1 and TRBJ1-5; TRBD1 matches 9 bases. CDR1 and CDR2 (germline): SQVTM, ANQGSEA. The V segment lost 5 bases and the J segment 4 bases; nucleotides outside the gene matches: 3. CDR3 length: 13 residues. The CDR3 loop reads CSVIGQGNQPQHF. CDR3 sequence (DNA): TGCAGCGTTATCGGACAGGGGAATCAGCCCCAGCATTTT.

V and J are TRBV4-1 and TRBJ2-7, with D possibly being TRBD1 (6 bases). The CDR3 has 14 residues. Trimming removed 4 bases at V and 4 bases at J, with 14 bases between. Germline CDR1 and CDR2: MGHRA and YSYEKL. Written as DNA, the CDR3 is TGCGCCAGCAGCCGCCAGGGGCTTGGGTACGAGCAGTACTTC. It translates to CASSRQGLGYEQYF.

The V and J genes are TRBV18 and TRBJ1-2, with D perhaps TRBD1 (5 bases). The germline CDR1 and CDR2 sequences are KGHSH and LQKENI. Trimming removed 2 bases at V and 10 bases at J, with 14 bases between. This CDR3 comprises 13 residues. The CDR3 sequence: CASSPSHAGLYTF. The CDR3 region has the DNA TGTGCCAGCTCACCATCGCACGCAGGGCTCTACACCTTC.

This clone showed up just a few times. The chain carries TRBV14 and TRBJ2-7, with D perhaps TRBD2 (5 bases). This CDR3 spans 17 amino acids. Trimming cost V 1 base and J 2 bases, with 18 bases left between them. CDR1 SGHDN and CDR2 FVKESK come from the germline V gene. CDR3 residues: CASSQGRDLSRPYEQYV. CDR3 bases: TGTGCCAGCAGCCAAGGACGGGATTTGTCGCGGCCCTACGAGCAGTACGTC.

The chain carries TRBV9 and TRBJ2-1; 10 positions match TRBD2. V trimming: 3 bases; J trimming: 8 bases; junction bases outside the gene matches: 14. Germline loops: CDR1 SGDLS, CDR2 YYNGEE. The CDR3 contains 17 residues. For the CDR3, the DNA is TGTGCCAGCAGCGCGTCTACCAGCGGGAGGGCGGAGGATGAGCAGTTCTTC. It codes for CASSASTSGRAEDEQFF.

The genes are TRBV2 and TRBJ2-7, with a tentative D call TRBD2 (6 bases). This CDR3 has 12 amino acids. Deletions cut 6 bases from V and 1 base from J, with 7 bases between. Germline V gene lookup returns CDR1 SNHLY and CDR2 FYNNEI. CDR3 loop: CASRRGSYEQYF. Here the CDR3 DNA reads TGTGCCAGCAGGCGGGGTTCCTACGAGCAGTACTTC.

This clone was recorded a few times. V gene TRBV25-1 combines with J gene TRBJ1-2; tentative D call: TRBD1 (6 bases). The CDR3 is 14 residues long. Deletions cut 7 bases from V and 4 bases from J, with 16 bases between. The germline CDR1 and CDR2 sequences are MGHDK and SYGVNS. In nucleotides, the CDR3 is TGTGCCAGCAACGGGGGGCAGGGAAGCTATGGCTACACCTTC. Translating gives CASNGGQGSYGYTF.

This clone was seen only a few times. This chain uses TRBV6-5 with TRBJ1-2; 11 bases are a match to TRBD1. The V segment lost 3 bases and the J segment 5 bases; nucleotides outside the gene matches: 2. This CDR3 is 14 amino acids long. Germline V CDR1 and CDR2: MNHEY, SVGAGI. The CDR3: CASSYGQGAYGYTF. CDR3 DNA sequence: TGTGCCAGCAGTTATGGACAGGGGGCTTATGGCTACACCTTC.

V gene TRBV5-1 combines with J gene TRBJ2-3; D possibly corresponds to TRBD2 (5 bases). Germline-derived CDR1 and CDR2 are SGHRS and YFSETQ. V was pared by 3 bases and J by 0 bases, with 17 bases between. There are 17 residues in the CDR3. CDR3: CASSSAYWERSTDTQYF. In nucleotides, the CDR3 is TGCGCCAGCAGCTCCGCTTATTGGGAGCGAAGCACAGATACGCAGTATTTT.

The chain uses TRBV18 and TRBJ1-5; 7 nucleotides line up with TRBD1. The CDR3 is 14 amino acids. Germline loops: CDR1 KGHSH, CDR2 LQKENI. The trim removed 5 bases at V and 4 bases at J, leaving 5 bases unmatched. The CDR3 sequence is CASSTGDSNQPQHF. CDR3 in DNA: TGTGCCAGCTCAACAGGGGACTCTAATCAGCCCCAGCATTTT.